The 26 T cell receptor beta chains reported below all come from one sample, sequenced in a study of blood T cell repertoires in COVID-19 (dated by TCRdb to 2018 to 2021). The receptor library was made with the immunoSEQ multiplex PCR assay. TCRdb stores this immuneACCESS table with in-frame sequences only. Part of the clones is absent; in the studies checked, under half of the shortfall reflects unresolved V genes, and no reason is known for the rest. The sample profile shows about 220,000 clones; under 90% of them were found once. The top ten clones comprise just under 20% of the sample. Specimen: peripheral blood. All receptors come from a man between 25 and 39 years old with active or convalescent COVID-19.

The chain has TRBV29-1 and TRBJ2-4; D is unresolved. This CDR3 region has 13 residues. V was trimmed by 2 bases and J by 4 bases, leaving 9 bases between them. The germline gives CDR1 SQVTM, CDR2 ANQGSEA. The DNA for the CDR3 is TGCAGCGTTGAACGCCAGAATAAAAACATTCAGTACTTC. This codes for CSVERQNKNIQYF.

The rearrangement links TRBV28 to TRBJ2-1, with 8 bases aligning to TRBD1. Germline loops: CDR1 MDHEN, CDR2 SYDVKM. The CDR3 spans 14 residues. Losses at the gene ends were 3 bases for V and 8 bases for J; bases not matched to a gene: 6. CDR3 loop: CASSFDRGPYEQFF. DNA of the CDR3: TGTGCCAGCAGTTTTGACAGGGGACCCTATGAGCAGTTCTTC.

CDR3 protein: CASLQGPQNYGYTF. CDR3 in DNA: TGTGCCAGCTTACAGGGGCCCCAAAACTATGGCTACACCTTC. The V gene is TRBV28, the J gene TRBJ1-2; 7 positions agree with TRBD1. The CDR3 covers 14 residues. Per germline, CDR1 MDHEN and CDR2 SYDVKM. J gave up 2 bases and V 8 bases, and 8 bases lay outside the gene matches.

This chain uses TRBV28 with TRBJ1-2, with 8 bases aligning to TRBD1. The CDR3 runs to 14 residues. Per germline, CDR1 MDHEN and CDR2 SYDVKM. Trimming took 8 bases from V and 4 from J; bases not matched to a gene: 9. This chain's CDR3 is CASRLRGRGYGYTF. The CDR3 bases are TGTGCCAGCCGACTCAGGGGGCGCGGCTATGGCTACACCTTC.

The genes are TRBV24-1 and TRBJ2-3; 10 nucleotides agree with TRBD1. The V segment lost 3 bases and the J segment 3 bases; nucleotides outside the gene matches: 8. This CDR3 contains 17 residues. CDR1 is KGHDR and CDR2 is SFDVKD in the germline V gene. CDR3 DNA: TGTGCCACCAGTGATCGTGGGACAGGGGTCTGGACAGATACGCAGTATTTT. This sequence encodes CATSDRGTGVWTDTQYF.

V usage is TRBV6-5 and J usage is TRBJ1-1; possibly TRBD1 for D (5 bases). The CDR3 length is 12 residues. V dropped 2 bases and J dropped 10 bases, with 11 bases sitting between them. The germline V gene has CDR1 MNHEY and CDR2 SVGAGI. The CDR3 protein is CASSYGGMGAFF. CDR3 bases: TGTGCCAGCAGTTACGGGGGGATGGGAGCTTTCTTT.

The chain employs TRBV5-5 and TRBJ1-2; 7 positions agree with TRBD1. This CDR3 is built from 14 residues. Looked up from germline, CDR1 is SGHKS and CDR2 is YYEKEE (reference sequence). The ends lost 2 bases at V and 6 bases at J; junction bases unmatched: 7. The CDR3 region is CASSLQGPYNGYTF. The DNA for the CDR3 is TGTGCCAGCAGCTTACAGGGGCCCTACAATGGCTACACCTTC.

This clone was detected only once. This chain links TRBV28 with TRBJ1-3; 7 bases match TRBD1. The length of the CDR3 is 15 residues. Germline V gene sequence: CDR1 MDHEN, CDR2 SYDVKM. V dropped 8 bases and J dropped 4; count of bases not matched to a gene: 11. CDR3 loop: CASLGRGNSGNTIYF. In DNA, the CDR3 is TGTGCCAGCCTGGGCAGGGGGAATTCCGGAAACACCATATATTTT.

This chain links TRBV6-5 with TRBJ2-5, with 7 bases fitting TRBD1. Germline lookup yields CDR1 MNHEY and CDR2 SVGAGI. The CDR3 loop spans 12 amino acids. After removal of 8 bases from V and 5 bases from J, the junction contained 5 bases not matched to a gene. The chain's CDR3 is CASQTGPETQYF. The CDR3 DNA sequence: TGTGCCAGCCAGACAGGGCCTGAGACCCAGTACTTC.

The chain employs TRBV4-3 and TRBJ2-7; D not certain. The V end lost 1 base, the J end lost 6 bases, and 10 bases lay between the germline ends. CDR1 LGHNA and CDR2 YSLEER come from the germline V gene. This CDR3 has 13 residues. CDR3 nucleotide sequence: TGCGCCAGCAGCCAAGCCCCTCTAGGCGAGCAGTACTTC. Amino acid sequence: CASSQAPLGEQYF.

This rearrangement joins TRBV6-2 or TRBV6-3 to TRBJ2-2, with 11 bases that match TRBD2. Germline values: CDR1 MNHEY, CDR2 SVGEGT. This CDR3 has 15 residues. V lost 0 bases, J lost 6 bases, and 0 bases stayed unmatched. The CDR3 loop is CASSYSSGGAGELFF. CDR3 nucleotide sequence: TGTGCCAGCAGTTACTCTAGCGGGGGGGCCGGGGAGCTGTTTTTT.

This clone was seen only a few times. This chain joins TRBV6-1 and TRBJ1-5; tentative D call: TRBD1 (6 bases). The CDR3 runs to 14 residues. Germline V CDR1 and CDR2: MNHNS, SASEGT. V was clipped by 3 bases and J by 4 bases, with 10 bases between them. The CDR3 reads CASSDGQFNQPQHF. For the CDR3, the DNA is TGTGCCAGCAGTGATGGACAGTTTAATCAGCCCCAGCATTTT.

The chain employs TRBV15 and TRBJ2-1, with 8 positions matching TRBD2. The germline CDR1 and CDR2 sequences are LNHNV and YYDKDF (reference sequence). V gave up 7 bases and J gave up 9 bases; unmatched junction bases: 11. CDR3 length equals 14 residues. The CDR3, as DNA: TGTGCCACCACAATAGCGGGACTCGGGGGTGAGCAGTTCTTC. Protein product: CATTIAGLGGEQFF.

The rearrangement joins TRBV28 to TRBJ2-3; 8 positions agree with TRBD2. CDR3 length: 16 amino acids. Germline trimming cut 4 bases from V and 4 bases from J; bases unmatched to any gene: 10. Germline V lookup: CDR1 MDHEN, CDR2 SYDVKM. This CDR3 is CASSSIGTSKSDTQYF. DNA of the CDR3: TGTGCCAGCAGTTCCATCGGGACTAGTAAATCAGATACGCAGTATTTT. Combining the CDR3 with reference TRBV28 and TRBJ2-3 gives the whole variable domain DVKVTQSSRYLVKRTGEKVFLECVQDMDHENMFWYRQDPGLGLRLIYFSYDVKMKEKGDIPEGYSVSREKKERFSLILESASTNQTSMYLCASSSIGTSKSDTQYFGPGTRLTVL.

The chain joins TRBV7-9 to TRBJ2-1, with TRBD1 matching 7 bases. The CDR3 runs to 13 residues. The J segment lost 6 bases and the V segment lost 3 bases, leaving 2 bases of the junction unmatched. CDR1 SEHNR and CDR2 FQNEAQ come from the germline V gene (reference sequence). The CDR3 region has the DNA TGTGCCAGCAGCTTGACAGGGAGCAATGAGCAGTTCTTC. Its translation: CASSLTGSNEQFF.

The genes are TRBV5-1 and TRBJ1-2; 7 bases map to TRBD1. The germline gives CDR1 SGHRS, CDR2 YFSETQ. The ends lost 4 bases at V and 4 bases at J; junction bases unmatched: 10. This CDR3 is built from 15 residues. The CDR3, as DNA: TGCGCCAGCAGCGTATCCACAGGGGTGAGCTATGGCTACACCTTC. It codes for CASSVSTGVSYGYTF.

The sample holds a few counts of this clone. V gene TRBV11-2 combines with J gene TRBJ1-6; 8 bases are shared with TRBD1. V shed 2 bases, J shed 11 bases, and the junction held 14 bases outside the gene matches. CDR3 size: 17 residues. Germline V gene lookup returns CDR1 SGHAT and CDR2 FQNNGV. CDR3 sequence: CASSLSRGMGRGPPLHF. As DNA, the CDR3 is TGTGCCAGCAGCTTATCTCGCGGAATGGGCAGGGGGCCACCCCTCCACTTT.

J is TRBJ1-5 and V is TRBV14, with unresolved D. The germline gives CDR1 SGHDN, CDR2 FVKESK. The CDR3 loop spans 14 amino acids. The V end was cut by 4 bases, the J end by 6 bases, with 13 bases between. The CDR3 loop reads CASSRGAQGQPQHF. The CDR3 region has the DNA TGTGCCAGCAGCCGCGGCGCCCAAGGTCAGCCCCAGCATTTT.

The table lists this clone with a count of one. The V gene is TRBV7-6, the J gene TRBJ2-5, with D uncertain. The ends were cut back, 1 base at V and 1 base at J, with 7 bases in the middle. The CDR3 loop spans 14 amino acids. Germline CDR1 is SGHVS and CDR2 is FNYEAQ. The CDR3 reads CASSLGAGQETQYF. The CDR3 DNA follows: TGTGCCAGCAGCTTAGGGGCCGGCCAAGAGACCCAGTACTTC. The full variable domain, with the rest looked up from reference TRBV7-6 and TRBJ2-5, is GAGVSQSPRYKVTKRGQDVALRCDPISGHVSLYWYRQALGQGPEFLTYFNYEAQQDKSGLPNDRFSAERPEGSISTLTIQRTEQRDSAMYRCASSLGAGQETQYFGPGTRLLVL.

This clone occurred once. The rearrangement joins TRBV28 to TRBJ1-1; D gene ambiguous. CDR3 length: 12 amino acids. V gave up 5 bases and J gave up 7 bases, with 11 bases separating them. Germline V gene lookup returns CDR1 MDHEN and CDR2 SYDVKM. The CDR3: CASSVGRHEAFF. The CDR3 bases are TGTGCCAGCAGTGTCGGGAGGCATGAAGCTTTCTTT. The variable domain in full, with the rest retrieved from reference TRBV28 and TRBJ1-1, is DVKVTQSSRYLVKRTGEKVFLECVQDMDHENMFWYRQDPGLGLRLIYFSYDVKMKEKGDIPEGYSVSREKKERFSLILESASTNQTSMYLCASSVGRHEAFFGQGTRLTVV.

This clone was detected only once. V gene TRBV11-2 combines with J gene TRBJ1-2, with no clear D. V dropped 4 bases and J dropped 4 bases, with 7 bases sitting between them. The CDR3 covers 12 residues. The germline V gene has CDR1 SGHAT and CDR2 FQNNGV. In DNA form, the CDR3 reads TGTGCCAGCAGCTCTGCCGGCTATGGCTACACCTTC. Translating gives CASSSAGYGYTF.

The chain joins TRBV7-9 to TRBJ1-2; TRBD1 matches 7 bases. Germline loops: CDR1 SEHNR, CDR2 FQNEAQ (reference sequence). With 0 bases clipped from V and 3 bases from J, the junction kept 7 bases outside the gene matches. This CDR3 has 16 residues. DNA of the CDR3: TGTGCCAGCAGCTTAGCCACGGGACAGCAGGACTATGGCTACACCTTC. Translating it yields CASSLATGQQDYGYTF.

The rearrangement links TRBV5-6 to TRBJ1-2; tentative D call: TRBD1 (5 bases). V lost 4 bases to trimming and J lost 3 bases, with 10 bases between them. The germline V gene has CDR1 SGHDT and CDR2 YYEEEE. The CDR3 runs 13 residues. The chain's CDR3 is CASSPTVDYGYTF. The CDR3 DNA follows: TGTGCCAGCAGCCCGACAGTTGACTATGGCTACACCTTC. Combining the CDR3 with reference TRBV5-6 and TRBJ1-2 gives the whole variable domain DAGVTQSPTHLIKTRGQQVTLRCSPKSGHDTVSWYQQALGQGPQFIFQYYEEEERQRGNFPDRFSGHQFPNYSSELNVNALLLGDSALYLCASSPTVDYGYTFGSGTRLTVV.

The chain uses TRBV27 and TRBJ1-5; no clear D. Per the germline V gene, CDR1 is MNHEY and CDR2 is SMNVEV (reference sequence). V lost 5 bases and J lost 0, with 14 bases in between. The CDR3 runs to 16 residues. The CDR3 spells CASSPWPLDSNQPQHF. CDR3 bases: TGTGCCAGCAGTCCGTGGCCTCTCGATAGCAATCAGCCCCAGCATTTT.

The chain links TRBV28 to TRBJ1-6; TRBD1 agrees at 8 bases. Germline V gene lookup returns CDR1 MDHEN and CDR2 SYDVKM. Germline trimming cut 8 bases from V and 1 base from J; bases unmatched to any gene: 7. The CDR3 totals 16 residues. In DNA form, the CDR3 reads TGTGCCAGCCTGACAGGGGATGGGTCCTATAATTCACCCCTCCACTTT. This codes for CASLTGDGSYNSPLHF.

Ten or more counts support this clone. This chain links TRBV6-1 with TRBJ2-3, with 8 bases fitting TRBD1. The CDR3 spans 15 residues. Looked up from germline, CDR1 is MNHNS and CDR2 is SASEGT. The V segment lost 3 bases and the J segment 0 bases; nucleotides outside the gene matches: 2. CDR3 loop: CASSDNRGSTDTQYF. CDR3 DNA sequence: TGTGCCAGCAGTGACAACAGGGGGAGCACAGATACGCAGTATTTT.